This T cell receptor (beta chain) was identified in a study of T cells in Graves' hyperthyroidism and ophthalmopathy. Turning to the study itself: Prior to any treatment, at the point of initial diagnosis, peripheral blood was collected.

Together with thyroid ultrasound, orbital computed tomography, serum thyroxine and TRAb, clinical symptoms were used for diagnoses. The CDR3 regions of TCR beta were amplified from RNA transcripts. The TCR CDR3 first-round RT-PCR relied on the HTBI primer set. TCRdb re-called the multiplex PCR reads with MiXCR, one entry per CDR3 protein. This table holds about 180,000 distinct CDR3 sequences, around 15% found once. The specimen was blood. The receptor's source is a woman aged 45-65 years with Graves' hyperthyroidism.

As DNA, the CDR3 is TGTGCCAGCAGCCCCAGCATCTCCTGCGGACCCTACGAGCAGTACTTC. It specifies CASSPSISCGPYEQYF. The V and J genes are TRBV7-9 and TRBJ2-7; D is unresolved. The ends were cut back, 5 bases at V and 2 bases at J, with 19 bases in the middle. The CDR3 runs to 16 residues. Per germline, CDR1 SEHNR and CDR2 FQNEAQ (reference sequence).